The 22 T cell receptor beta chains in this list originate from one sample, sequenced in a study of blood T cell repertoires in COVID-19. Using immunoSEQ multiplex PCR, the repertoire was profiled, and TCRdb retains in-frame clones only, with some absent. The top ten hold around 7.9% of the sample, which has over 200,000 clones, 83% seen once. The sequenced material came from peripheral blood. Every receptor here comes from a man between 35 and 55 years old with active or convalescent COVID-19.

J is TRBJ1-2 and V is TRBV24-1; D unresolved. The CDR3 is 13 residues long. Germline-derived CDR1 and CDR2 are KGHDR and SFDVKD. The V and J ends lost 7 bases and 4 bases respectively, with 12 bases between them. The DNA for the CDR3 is TGTGCCACCAGGCCAGGCGCCTCCTATGGCTACACCTTC. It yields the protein CATRPGASYGYTF.

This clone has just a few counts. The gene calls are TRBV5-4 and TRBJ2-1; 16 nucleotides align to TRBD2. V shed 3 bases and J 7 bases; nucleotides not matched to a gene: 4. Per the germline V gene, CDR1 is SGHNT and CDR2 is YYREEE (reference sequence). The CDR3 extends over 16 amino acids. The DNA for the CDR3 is TGTGCCAGCAGCTCTGGGACTAGCGGGAGGGATAATGAGCAGTTCTTC. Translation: CASSSGTSGRDNEQFF. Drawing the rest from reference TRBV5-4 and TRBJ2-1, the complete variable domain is ETGVTQSPTHLIKTRGQQVTLRCSSQSGHNTVSWYQQALGQGPQFIFQYYREEENGRGNFPPRFSGLQFPNYSSELNVNALELDDSALYLCASSSGTSGRDNEQFFGPGTRLTVL.

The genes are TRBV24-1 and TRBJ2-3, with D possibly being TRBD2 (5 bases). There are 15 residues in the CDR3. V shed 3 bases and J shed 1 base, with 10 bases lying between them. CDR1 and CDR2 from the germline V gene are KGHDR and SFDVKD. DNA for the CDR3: TGTGCCACCAGTGATCCCGACGGGGGCACAGATACGCAGTATTTT. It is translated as CATSDPDGGTDTQYF.

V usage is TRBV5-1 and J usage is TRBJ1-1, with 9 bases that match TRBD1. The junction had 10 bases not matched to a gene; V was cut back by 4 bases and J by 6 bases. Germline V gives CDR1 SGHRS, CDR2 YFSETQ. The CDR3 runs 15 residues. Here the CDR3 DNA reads TGCGCCAGCAGCACCCTACAGGGGGCTGTCGCTGAAGCTTTCTTT. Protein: CASSTLQGAVAEAFF.

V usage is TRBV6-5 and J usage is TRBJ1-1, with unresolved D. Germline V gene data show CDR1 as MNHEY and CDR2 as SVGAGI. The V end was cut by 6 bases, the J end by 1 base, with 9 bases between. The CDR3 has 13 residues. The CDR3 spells CASRLQTNTEAFF. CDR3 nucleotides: TGTGCCAGCAGGCTACAGACGAACACTGAAGCTTTCTTT.

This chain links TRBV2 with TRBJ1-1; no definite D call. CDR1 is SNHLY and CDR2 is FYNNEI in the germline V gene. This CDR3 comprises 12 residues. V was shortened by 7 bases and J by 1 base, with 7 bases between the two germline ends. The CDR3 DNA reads TGTGCCAGCAAACACAGGAACACTGAAGCTTTCTTT. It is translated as CASKHRNTEAFF.

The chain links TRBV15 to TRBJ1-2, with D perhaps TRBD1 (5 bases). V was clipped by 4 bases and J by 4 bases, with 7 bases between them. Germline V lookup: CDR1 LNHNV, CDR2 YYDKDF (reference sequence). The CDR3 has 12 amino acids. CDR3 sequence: CATSTGGYGYTF. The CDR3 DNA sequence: TGTGCCACCAGCACCGGGGGCTATGGCTACACCTTC.

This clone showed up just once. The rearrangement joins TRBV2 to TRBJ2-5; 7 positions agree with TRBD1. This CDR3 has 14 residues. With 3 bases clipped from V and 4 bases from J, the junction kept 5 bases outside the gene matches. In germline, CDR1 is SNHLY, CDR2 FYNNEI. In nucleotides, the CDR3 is TGTGCCAGCAGTGAGACAGGGTGGAGAGAGACCCAGTACTTC. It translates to CASSETGWRETQYF. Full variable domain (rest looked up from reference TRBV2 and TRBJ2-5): EPEVTQTPSHQVTQMGQEVILRCVPISNHLYFYWYRQILGQKVEFLVSFYNNEISEKSEIFDDQFSVERPDGSNFTLKIRSTKLEDSAMYFCASSETGWRETQYFGPGTRLLVL.

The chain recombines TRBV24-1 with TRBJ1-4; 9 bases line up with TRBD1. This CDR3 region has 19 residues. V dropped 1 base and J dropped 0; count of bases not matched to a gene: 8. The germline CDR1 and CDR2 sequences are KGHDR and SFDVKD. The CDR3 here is CATSDFKPGQGATNEKLFF. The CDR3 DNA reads TGTGCCACCAGTGATTTCAAGCCGGGACAGGGAGCAACTAATGAAAAACTGTTTTTT.

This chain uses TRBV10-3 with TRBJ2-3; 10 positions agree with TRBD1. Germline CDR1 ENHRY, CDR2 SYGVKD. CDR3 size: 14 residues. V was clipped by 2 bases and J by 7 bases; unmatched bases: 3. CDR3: CAISEGTGVNTQYF. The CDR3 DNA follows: TGTGCCATCAGTGAGGGGACAGGGGTGAATACGCAGTATTTT.

CDR3 sequence: CATSRDAGANEQFF. CDR3 bases: TGTGCCACCAGCAGAGATGCGGGGGCAAATGAGCAGTTCTTC. This chain uses TRBV15 with TRBJ2-1, with D maybe TRBD2 (7 bases). Trimming pared 0 bases from V and 7 bases from J, leaving 10 bases between. Germline V gives CDR1 LNHNV, CDR2 YYDKDF (reference sequence). The CDR3 runs to 14 residues.

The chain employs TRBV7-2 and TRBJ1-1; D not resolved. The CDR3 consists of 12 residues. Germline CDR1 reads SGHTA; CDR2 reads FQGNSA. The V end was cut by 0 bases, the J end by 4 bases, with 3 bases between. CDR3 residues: CASSLALTEAFF. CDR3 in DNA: TGTGCCAGCAGCTTAGCTCTCACTGAAGCTTTCTTT.

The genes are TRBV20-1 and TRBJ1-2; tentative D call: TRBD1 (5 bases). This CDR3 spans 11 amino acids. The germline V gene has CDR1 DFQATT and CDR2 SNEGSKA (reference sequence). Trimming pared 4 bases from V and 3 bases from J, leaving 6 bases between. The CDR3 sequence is CSATQDYGYTF. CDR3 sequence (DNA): TGCAGTGCTACACAGGACTATGGCTACACCTTC.

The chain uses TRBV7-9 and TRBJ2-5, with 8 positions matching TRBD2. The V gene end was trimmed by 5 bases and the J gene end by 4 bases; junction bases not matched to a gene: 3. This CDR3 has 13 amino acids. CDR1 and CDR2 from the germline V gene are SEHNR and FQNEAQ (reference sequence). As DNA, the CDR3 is TGTGCCAGCAGCCCAACTAGCGGAGAGACCCAGTACTTC. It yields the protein CASSPTSGETQYF.

CDR3 in DNA: TGTGCCAGCGGGCCTGGAAACACCATATATTTT. This translates into CASGPGNTIYF. This chain uses TRBV12-3 or TRBV12-4 with TRBJ1-3; D unresolved. Trimming took off 8 bases at V and 2 bases at J, with 4 bases between the two ends. The CDR3 is 11 amino acids.

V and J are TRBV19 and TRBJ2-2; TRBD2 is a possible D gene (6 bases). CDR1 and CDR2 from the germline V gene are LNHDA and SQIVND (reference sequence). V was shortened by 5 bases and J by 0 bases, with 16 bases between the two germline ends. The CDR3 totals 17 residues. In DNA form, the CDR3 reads TGTGCCAGTAGTGGATCGTGGGGGGAGCCGAACACCGGGGAGCTGTTTTTT. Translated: CASSGSWGEPNTGELFF.

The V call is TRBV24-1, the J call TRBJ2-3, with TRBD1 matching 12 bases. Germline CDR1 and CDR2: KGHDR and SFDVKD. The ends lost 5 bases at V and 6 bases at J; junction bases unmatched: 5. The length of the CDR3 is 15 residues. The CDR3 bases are TGTGCCACCAGTGTCGGGACAGGGGGCTTGGATACGCAGTATTTT. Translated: CATSVGTGGLDTQYF.

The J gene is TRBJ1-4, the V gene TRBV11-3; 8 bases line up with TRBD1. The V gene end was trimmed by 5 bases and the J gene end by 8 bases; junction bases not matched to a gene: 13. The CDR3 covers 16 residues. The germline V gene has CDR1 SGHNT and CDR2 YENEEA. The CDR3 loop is CASSIRPGQEGEKLFF. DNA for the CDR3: TGTGCCAGCAGCATAAGACCGGGACAGGAGGGCGAAAAACTGTTTTTT.

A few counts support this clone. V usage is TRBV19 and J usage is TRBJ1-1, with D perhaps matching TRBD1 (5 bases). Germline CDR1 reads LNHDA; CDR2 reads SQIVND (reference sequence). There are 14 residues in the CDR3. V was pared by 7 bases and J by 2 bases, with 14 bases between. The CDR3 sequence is CASNKGAGNTEAFF. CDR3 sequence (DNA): TGTGCCAGTAACAAAGGGGCAGGAAACACTGAAGCTTTCTTT. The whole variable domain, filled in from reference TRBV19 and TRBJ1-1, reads DGGITQSPKYLFRKEGQNVTLSCEQNLNHDAMYWYRQDPGQGLRLIYYSQIVNDFQKGDIAEGYSVSREKKESFPLTVTSAQKNPTAFYLCASNKGAGNTEAFFGQGTRLTVV.

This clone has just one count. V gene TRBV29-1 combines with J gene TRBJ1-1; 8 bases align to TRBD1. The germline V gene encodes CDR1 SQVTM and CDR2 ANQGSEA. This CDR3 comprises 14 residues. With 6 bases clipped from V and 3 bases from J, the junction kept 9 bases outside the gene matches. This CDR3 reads CSVAQGARDTEAFF. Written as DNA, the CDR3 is TGCAGCGTCGCTCAGGGGGCGAGGGACACTGAAGCTTTCTTT.

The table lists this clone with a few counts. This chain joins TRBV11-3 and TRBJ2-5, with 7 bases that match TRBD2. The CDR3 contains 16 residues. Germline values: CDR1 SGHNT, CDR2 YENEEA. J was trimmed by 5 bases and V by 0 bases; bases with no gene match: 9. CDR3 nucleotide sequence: TGTGCCAGCAGCTTAGACCTAGCGGCCTCCAGTGAGACCCAGTACTTC. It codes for CASSLDLAASSETQYF.

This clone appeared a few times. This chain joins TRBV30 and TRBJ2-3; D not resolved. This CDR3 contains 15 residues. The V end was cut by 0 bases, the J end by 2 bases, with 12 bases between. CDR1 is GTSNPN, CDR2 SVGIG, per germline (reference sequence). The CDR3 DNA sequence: TGTGCCTGGAGTGTGAGGTCGGTTTCCACAGATACGCAGTATTTT. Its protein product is CAWSVRSVSTDTQYF.